Listed below are T cell receptor beta chains from one sample, sequenced in a study of blood T cell repertoires in COVID-19. Produced via immunoSEQ multiplex PCR; TCRdb's table is partial and in-frame only. The table shows 250,000 to 350,000 clones, with 89% occurring only once. Sequenced material: peripheral blood. The receptor set was obtained from a woman aged 55-69 years with acute or convalescent COVID-19. CDR3s include the opening cysteine and the closing phenylalanine or tryptophan. A D gene is named only where the DNA matches it firmly. A row's size may be missing; if present it is once, few, many or a size class.

clone_size	d_call	v_call	j_call	cdr3_nt	cdr3_aa
NA	NA	TRBV6-5	TRBJ1-4	TGTGCCAGCAGGGAGAGCAGCGAAAAACTGTTTTTT	CASRESSEKLFF
few	NA	TRBV5-1	TRBJ2-7	TGCGCCAGCAGCTCCGGCTACGAGCAGTACTTC	CASSSGYEQYF
NA	TRBD2	TRBV7-2	TRBJ2-1	TGTGCCAGCAGCCCCGGGACTAGCGGGAGGTTCTCCTACAATGAGCAGTTCTTC	CASSPGTSGRFSYNEQFF
NA	TRBD1	TRBV7-9	TRBJ2-7	TGTGCCAGCAGCTTAGCCCTTGGACAGGGGGCCTACGAGCAGTACTTC	CASSLALGQGAYEQYF
NA	TRBD1	TRBV28	TRBJ1-3	TGTGCCAGCAGTTCATCCACAGGGGTCGGAAACACCATATATTTT	CASSSSTGVGNTIYF
NA	NA	TRBV11-3	TRBJ2-2	TGTGCCAGCAGCTTAGTCGGTCCGCCGAACACCGGGGAGCTGTTTTTT	CASSLVGPPNTGELFF
NA	NA	TRBV4-3	TRBJ2-2	TGCGCCAGCAGCCAAGAAACAGGGACCGGGGAGCTGTTTTTT	CASSQETGTGELFF
NA	NA	TRBV18	TRBJ1-5	TGTGCCAGCTCCATCAACAGGGATCAGCCCCAGCATTTT	CASSINRDQPQHF
NA	TRBD2	TRBV6-2/TRBV6-3	TRBJ2-1	TGTGCCAGCAGCAGTGGGAAACTAGCGGGGGTTAGGGAGCAGTTCTTC	CASSSGKLAGVREQFF
NA	NA	TRBV29-1	TRBJ2-5	TGCAGCGTTACACAAGAGACCCAGTACTTC	CSVTQETQYF
NA	TRBD2	TRBV7-8	TRBJ2-7	TGTGCCAGCAGCTTAGGACTAGCGGGGGACTCCTACGAGCAGTACTTC	CASSLGLAGDSYEQYF
NA	NA	TRBV5-6	TRBJ1-5	TGTGCCAGCAGCTTGGCTAGTCAGCCCCAGCATTTT	CASSLASQPQHF
NA	TRBD2	TRBV7-9	TRBJ2-1	TGTGCCAGCAGCCGTAGCGGGAGGGCCCCGAATGAGCAGTTCTTC	CASSRSGRAPNEQFF
NA	NA	TRBV28	TRBJ1-5	TGTGCCAGCAGTTTGAATGTCGGTGCGGGGACTTGGAATCAGCCCCAGCATTTT	CASSLNVGAGTWNQPQHF
NA	NA	TRBV25-1	TRBJ2-7	TGTGCCAGCAGTGAATATGACAGCTACGAGCAGTACTTC	CASSEYDSYEQYF
NA	TRBD2	TRBV7-8	TRBJ2-2	TGTGCCAGCAGCTTCGAAGCGGGGCAAAACACCGGGGAGCTGTTTTTT	CASSFEAGQNTGELFF
NA	TRBD1	TRBV29-1	TRBJ1-2	TGCAGCGTCCCGGACAGGGAGGTCTATGGCTACACCTTC	CSVPDREVYGYTF
once	NA	TRBV4-2	TRBJ2-7	TGTGCCAGCAGCCTCCTAGGGGTTACTCGGGGGCGGGGGCCTACCTACGAGCAGTACTTC	CASSLLGVTRGRGPTYEQYF
NA	TRBD2	TRBV2	TRBJ2-3	TGTGCCAGCAGTGTTCCGACTAGCGGGTTCGGTACGCAGTATTTT	CASSVPTSGFGTQYF
few	NA	TRBV5-1	TRBJ1-2	TGCGCCAGCAGCTTCGACCCGGGGTATGGCTACACCTTC	CASSFDPGYGYTF
once	NA	TRBV28	TRBJ2-7	TGTGCCAGCACCCGGAGGAGGGAGCAGTACTTC	CASTRRREQYF
NA	NA	TRBV2	TRBJ2-5	TGTGCCAGCAGTGCCCCTCCGGGACAAAAAGAGACCCAGTACTTC	CASSAPPGQKETQYF
NA	TRBD1	TRBV19	TRBJ2-7	TGTGCCAGTAGCCAAATGGGGACAGGCGACTACGAGCAGTACTTC	CASSQMGTGDYEQYF
NA	NA	TRBV12-3/TRBV12-4	TRBJ1-1	TGTGCCAGCAGTCCAGGGGTCCAGGGATCTTTCTTT	CASSPGVQGSFF
NA	TRBD2	TRBV5-1	TRBJ2-7	TGCGCCAGCAGCTTGGCACTAGCGGGAGCTCGGGCCTACGAGCAGTACTTC	CASSLALAGARAYEQYF
few	NA	TRBV7-8	TRBJ1-6	TGTGCCAGCAGCTTAGGGGGCGTGGGTTCACCCCTCCACTTT	CASSLGGVGSPLHF
few	TRBD1	TRBV7-9	TRBJ2-7	TGTGCCAGCAGCATCGGACAGGCCTACTACGAGCAGTACTTC	CASSIGQAYYEQYF
NA	NA	TRBV2	TRBJ1-2	TGTGCCAGCAGTGAAGTTGGGCAAATTGGGGGCTACACCTTC	CASSEVGQIGGYTF
NA	TRBD1	TRBV9	TRBJ1-2	TGTGCCAGCAGCGTAACCGGGACAGCCTCTAATGGCTACACCTTC	CASSVTGTASNGYTF
NA	NA	TRBV21-1	TRBJ1-1	TGTGCCAGCAGCCACAGGGACGCGAACACTGAAGCTTTCTTT	CASSHRDANTEAFF
NA	TRBD2	TRBV30	TRBJ2-2	TGTGCCTGGAGTGTACAGCGGGAGTGGACCGGGGAGCTGTTTTTT	CAWSVQREWTGELFF
once	NA	TRBV28	TRBJ1-5	TGTGCCAGCAATCTTGGGCGTAATCAGCCCCAGCATTTT	CASNLGRNQPQHF
NA	TRBD1	TRBV28	TRBJ1-2	TGTGCCAGCAGTTTGGGACCGGGACAGCGCTATGGCTACACCTTC	CASSLGPGQRYGYTF
NA	NA	TRBV5-6	TRBJ1-1	TGTGCCAGCAGCTTAGCTATGACAGCGGAAGCTTTCTTT	CASSLAMTAEAFF
NA	TRBD2	TRBV4-1	TRBJ2-5	TGCGCCAGCAGCCAAGCCCCTAGCGGGGCCCTCCAAGAGACCCAGTACTTC	CASSQAPSGALQETQYF
NA	TRBD2	TRBV18	TRBJ2-1	TGTGCCAGCTCACCAGGTAGCGGGACATACAATGAGCAGTTCTTC	CASSPGSGTYNEQFF
NA	TRBD1	TRBV28	TRBJ1-4	TGTGCCAGCAGTCCCTCCGGGACAGGGCCTTCCGGACTGTTTTTT	CASSPSGTGPSGLFF
few	NA	TRBV5-4	TRBJ1-2	TGTGCCAGCAGCTTGGTTACAGGGAACTATGGCTACACCTTC	CASSLVTGNYGYTF
NA	TRBD1	TRBV7-2	TRBJ2-3	TGTGCCAGCAGCTTAGGACAGGGTCGGGATACGCAGTATTTT	CASSLGQGRDTQYF
NA	NA	TRBV2	TRBJ1-1	TGTGCCAGCATTGGCGGTAAAGCTTTCTTT	CASIGGKAFF
NA	TRBD1	TRBV19	TRBJ2-6	TGTGCCAGTAGCCCGCAGGGGGTTGGGGCCAACGTCCTGACTTTC	CASSPQGVGANVLTF
NA	NA	TRBV15	TRBJ1-6	TGTGCCACCAGCAGAGGGAGCTCCTATAATTCACCCCTCCACTTT	CATSRGSSYNSPLHF
NA	NA	TRBV10-3	TRBJ2-1	TGTGCCATCAGTTACAGGGATGGGGATGAGCAGTTCTTC	CAISYRDGDEQFF
NA	TRBD1	TRBV30	TRBJ2-5	TGTGCCTGGAGCGAGGGACAGGGGGGAGAGACCCAGTACTTC	CAWSEGQGGETQYF
NA	NA	TRBV27	TRBJ2-7	TGTGCCAGCAGTTTTAATACAGGGCTCTACGAGCAGTACTTC	CASSFNTGLYEQYF